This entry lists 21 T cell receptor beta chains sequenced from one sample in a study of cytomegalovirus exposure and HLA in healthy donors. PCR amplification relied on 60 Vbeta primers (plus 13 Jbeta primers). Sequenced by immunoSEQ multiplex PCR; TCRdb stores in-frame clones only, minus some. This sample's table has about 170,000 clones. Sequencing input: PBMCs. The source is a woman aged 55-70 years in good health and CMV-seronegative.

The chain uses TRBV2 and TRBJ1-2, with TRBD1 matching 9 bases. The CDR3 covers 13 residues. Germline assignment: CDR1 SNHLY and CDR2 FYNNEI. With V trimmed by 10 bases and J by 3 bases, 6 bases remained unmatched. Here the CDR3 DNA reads TGTGCCACCCGGGACAGGGAGGACTATGGCTACACCTTC. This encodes CATRDREDYGYTF.

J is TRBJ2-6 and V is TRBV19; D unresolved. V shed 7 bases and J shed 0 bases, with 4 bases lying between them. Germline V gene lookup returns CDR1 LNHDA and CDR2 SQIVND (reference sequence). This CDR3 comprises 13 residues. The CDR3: CASTFSGANVLTF. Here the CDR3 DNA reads TGTGCCAGTACCTTCTCTGGGGCCAACGTCCTGACTTTC.

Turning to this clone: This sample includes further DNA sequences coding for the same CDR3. CDR3 DNA sequence: TGCGCCAGCAGCTTGGCCGGAGAGACCCAGTACTTC. Amino acid sequence: CASSLAGETQYF. The chain is built from TRBV5-1 and TRBJ2-5, with D unclear. CDR1 is SGHRS, CDR2 YFSETQ, per germline. This CDR3 comprises 12 residues. The ends were cut back, 0 bases at V and 4 bases at J, with 4 bases in the middle.

The CDR3 loop reads CASSPKSSGANVLTF. The CDR3 DNA reads as TGTGCCAGCAGCCCAAAGAGCTCTGGGGCCAACGTCCTGACTTTC. J is TRBJ2-6 and V is TRBV7-9; D gene unclear. Germline CDR1 and CDR2: SEHNR and FQNEAQ (reference sequence). Trimming cost V 5 bases and J 0 bases, with 8 bases left between them. The CDR3 is made up of 15 amino acids.

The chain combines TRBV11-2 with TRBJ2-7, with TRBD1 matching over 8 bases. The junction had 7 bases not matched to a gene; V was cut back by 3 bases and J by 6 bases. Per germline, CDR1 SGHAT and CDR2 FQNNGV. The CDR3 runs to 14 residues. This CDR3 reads CASSFSPGGGEQYF. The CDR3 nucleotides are TGTGCCAGCAGCTTCTCCCCAGGGGGCGGCGAGCAGTACTTC. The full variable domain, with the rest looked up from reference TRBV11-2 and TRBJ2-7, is EAGVAQSPRYKIIEKRQSVAFWCNPISGHATLYWYQQILGQGPKLLIQFQNNGVVDDSQLPKDRFSAERLKGVDSTLKIQPAKLEDSAVYLCASSFSPGGGEQYFGPGTRLTVT.

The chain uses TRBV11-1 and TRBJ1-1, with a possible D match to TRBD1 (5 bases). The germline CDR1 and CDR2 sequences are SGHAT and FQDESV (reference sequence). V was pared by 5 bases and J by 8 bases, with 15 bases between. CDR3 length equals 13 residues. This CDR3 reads CASSVVGEGEAFF. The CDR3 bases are TGTGCCAGCAGCGTAGTGGGGGAGGGGGAAGCTTTCTTT.

The CDR3 DNA sequence: TGTGCCAGCAGCACAACAGGCGAGGATGGCTACACCTTC. Translation: CASSTTGEDGYTF. The chain recombines TRBV6-5 with TRBJ1-2; the D gene is possibly TRBD1 (5 bases). Germline CDR1 is MNHEY and CDR2 is SVGAGI. The CDR3 covers 13 residues. V shed 6 bases and J shed 6 bases, with 14 bases lying between them.

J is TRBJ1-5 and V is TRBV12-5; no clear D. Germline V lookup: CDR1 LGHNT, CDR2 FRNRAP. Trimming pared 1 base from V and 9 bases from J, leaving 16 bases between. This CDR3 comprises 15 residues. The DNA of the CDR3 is TGTGCTAGTGGTTTGGAGTCAGCAGCGTCGGGGCCCCAGCATTTT. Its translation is CASGLESAASGPQHF.

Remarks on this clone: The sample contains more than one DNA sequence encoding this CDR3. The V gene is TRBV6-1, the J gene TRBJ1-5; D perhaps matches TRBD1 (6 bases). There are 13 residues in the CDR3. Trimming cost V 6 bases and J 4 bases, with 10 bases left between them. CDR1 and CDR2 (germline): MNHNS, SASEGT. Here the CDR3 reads CASSYRDNQPQHF. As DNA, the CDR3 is TGTGCCAGCAGCTACAGGGATAATCAGCCCCAGCATTTT.

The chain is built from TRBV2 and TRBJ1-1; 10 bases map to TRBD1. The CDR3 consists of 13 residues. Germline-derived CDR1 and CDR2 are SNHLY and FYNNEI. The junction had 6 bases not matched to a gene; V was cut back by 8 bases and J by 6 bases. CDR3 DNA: TGTGCCAGCGGACCTGGGACAGGGGCTGAAGCTTTCTTT. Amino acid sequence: CASGPGTGAEAFF.

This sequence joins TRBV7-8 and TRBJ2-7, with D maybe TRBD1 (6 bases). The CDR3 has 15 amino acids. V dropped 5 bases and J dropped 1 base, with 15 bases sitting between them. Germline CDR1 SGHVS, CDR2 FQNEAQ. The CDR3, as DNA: TGTGCCAGCAGCCTTATCGGGACAACATCCTACGAGCAGTACTTC. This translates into CASSLIGTTSYEQYF.

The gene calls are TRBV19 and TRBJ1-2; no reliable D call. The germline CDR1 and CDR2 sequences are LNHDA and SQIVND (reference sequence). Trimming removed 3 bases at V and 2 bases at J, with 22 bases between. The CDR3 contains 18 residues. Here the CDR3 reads CASSIPREGRRKNYGYTF. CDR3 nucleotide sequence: TGTGCCAGTAGTATTCCGAGGGAGGGCCGCCGAAAGAACTATGGCTACACCTTC. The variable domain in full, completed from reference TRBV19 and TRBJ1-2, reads DGGITQSPKYLFRKEGQNVTLSCEQNLNHDAMYWYRQDPGQGLRLIYYSQIVNDFQKGDIAEGYSVSREKKESFPLTVTSAQKNPTAFYLCASSIPREGRRKNYGYTFGSGTRLTVV.

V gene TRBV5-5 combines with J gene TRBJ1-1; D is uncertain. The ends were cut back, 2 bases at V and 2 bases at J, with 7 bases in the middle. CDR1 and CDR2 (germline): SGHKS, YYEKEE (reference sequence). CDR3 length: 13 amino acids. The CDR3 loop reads CASSLEHNTEAFF. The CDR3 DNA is TGTGCCAGCAGCTTAGAACATAACACTGAAGCTTTCTTT.

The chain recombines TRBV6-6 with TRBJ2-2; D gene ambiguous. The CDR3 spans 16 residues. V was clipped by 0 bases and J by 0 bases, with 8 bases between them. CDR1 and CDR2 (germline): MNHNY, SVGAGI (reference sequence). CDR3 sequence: CASSYSAESNTGELFF. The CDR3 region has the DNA TGTGCCAGCAGTTACTCGGCGGAATCGAACACCGGGGAGCTGTTTTTT.

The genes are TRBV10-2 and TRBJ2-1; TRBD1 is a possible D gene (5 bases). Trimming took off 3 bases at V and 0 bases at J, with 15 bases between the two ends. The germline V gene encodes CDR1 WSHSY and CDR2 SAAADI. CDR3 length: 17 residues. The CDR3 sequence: CASSEAGIRSSYNEQFF. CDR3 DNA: TGCGCCAGCAGTGAAGCAGGGATAAGGAGCTCCTACAATGAGCAGTTCTTC.

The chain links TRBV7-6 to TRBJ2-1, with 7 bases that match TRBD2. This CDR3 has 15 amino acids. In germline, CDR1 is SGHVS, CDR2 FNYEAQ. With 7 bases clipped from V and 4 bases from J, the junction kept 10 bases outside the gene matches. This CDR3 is CASKVDNGGYNEQFF. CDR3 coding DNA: TGTGCCAGCAAGGTGGATAACGGGGGGTACAATGAGCAGTTCTTC. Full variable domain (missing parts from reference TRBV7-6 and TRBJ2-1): GAGVSQSPRYKVTKRGQDVALRCDPISGHVSLYWYRQALGQGPEFLTYFNYEAQQDKSGLPNDRFSAERPEGSISTLTIQRTEQRDSAMYRCASKVDNGGYNEQFFGPGTRLTVL.

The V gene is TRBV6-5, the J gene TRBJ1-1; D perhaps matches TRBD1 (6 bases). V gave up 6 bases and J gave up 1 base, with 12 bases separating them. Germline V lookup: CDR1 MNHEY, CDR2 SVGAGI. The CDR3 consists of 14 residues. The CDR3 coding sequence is TGTGCCAGCAGGTCTACAGGGCGGAACACTGAAGCTTTCTTT. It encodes CASRSTGRNTEAFF.

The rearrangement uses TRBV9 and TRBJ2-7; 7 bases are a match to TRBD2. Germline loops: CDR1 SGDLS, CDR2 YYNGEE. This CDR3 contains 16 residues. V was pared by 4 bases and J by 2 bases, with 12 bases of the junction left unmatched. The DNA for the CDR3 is TGTGCCAGCAGCCCCCTGGTCGAGCGGGACCCCTACGAGCAGTACTTC. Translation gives CASSPLVERDPYEQYF.

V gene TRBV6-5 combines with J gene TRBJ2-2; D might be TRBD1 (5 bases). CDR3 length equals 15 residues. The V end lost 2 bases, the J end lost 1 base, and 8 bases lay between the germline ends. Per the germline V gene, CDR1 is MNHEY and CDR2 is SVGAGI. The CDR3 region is CASSYATENTGELFF. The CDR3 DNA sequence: TGTGCCAGCAGTTACGCGACAGAGAACACCGGGGAGCTGTTTTTT.

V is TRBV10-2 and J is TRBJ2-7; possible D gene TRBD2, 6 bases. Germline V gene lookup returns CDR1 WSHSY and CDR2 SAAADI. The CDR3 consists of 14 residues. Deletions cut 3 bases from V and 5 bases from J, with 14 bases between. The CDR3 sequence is CASSDPGETHEQYF. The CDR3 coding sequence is TGCGCCAGCAGTGATCCGGGAGAGACCCACGAGCAGTACTTC.

CDR3 nucleotide sequence: TGTGCCAGCTCAATTTCAGGGAAGGGGACTGAAGCTTTCTTT. Encoded protein: CASSISGKGTEAFF. The J gene is TRBJ1-1, the V gene TRBV18; D is perhaps TRBD1 (5 bases). Between the trimmed V and J ends, which lost 5 bases and 5 bases, there was a span of 15 bases. There are 14 residues in the CDR3. Germline loops: CDR1 KGHSH, CDR2 LQKENI. Complete variable domain (other parts from reference TRBV18 and TRBJ1-1): NAGVMQNPRHLVRRRGQEARLRCSPMKGHSHVYWYRQLPEEGLKFMVYLQKENIIDESGMPKERFSAEFPKEGPSILRIQQVVRGDSAAYFCASSISGKGTEAFFGQGTRLTVV.